One and the same sample provided the 10 T cell receptor beta chains below, sequenced in a study of cytomegalovirus exposure and HLA in healthy donors listed by TCRdb under 2017. The library was prepared using the immunoSEQ multiplex PCR assay. The multiplex PCR relied on a mix of 60 forward primers for TCR Vbeta segments and 13 reverse primers for TCR Jbeta segments. TCRdb mirrors the immuneACCESS table, restricted to in-frame sequences. Some clones are absent from its copies; in checked studies, under half trace to an unresolved V gene, and the reason for the others is unknown. This sample holds 74,000 or so clones; 78% were observed only once. About 5.5% of the sample goes to the ten largest clones. The sample comprised PBMCs. The receptors originated from a male donor in good health and CMV-seropositive.

The chain joins TRBV6-5 to TRBJ2-5; 8 bases map to TRBD2. The CDR3 runs 14 residues. V lost 4 bases to trimming and J lost 6 bases; unmatched junction nucleotides: 7. Germline-derived CDR1 and CDR2 are MNHEY and SVGAGI. The CDR3 here is CASSSQRGTKTQYF. The CDR3 DNA reads TGTGCCAGCAGTTCCCAGCGGGGGACGAAGACCCAGTACTTC.

The V call is TRBV28, the J call TRBJ2-7; 10 bases match TRBD2. J was trimmed by 6 bases and V by 2 bases; bases with no gene match: 1. The CDR3 length is 13 residues. The germline V gene has CDR1 MDHEN and CDR2 SYDVKM. This CDR3 is CASSLLAGAEQYF. In DNA, the CDR3 is TGTGCCAGCAGTTTACTAGCGGGGGCCGAGCAGTACTTC.

This sequence joins TRBV4-2 and TRBJ2-2; the D gene is possibly TRBD1 (5 bases). Trimming took 2 bases from V and 0 from J, leaving 10 bases between them. The CDR3 consists of 16 residues. Germline assignment: CDR1 LGHNA and CDR2 YNFKEQ. CDR3: CASSQSGQANTGELFF. In nucleotides, the CDR3 is TGTGCCAGCAGCCAATCCGGACAAGCGAACACCGGGGAGCTGTTTTTT.

This clone was counted once. This rearrangement joins TRBV28 to TRBJ2-2; D remains unclear. The CDR3 is made up of 14 amino acids. V was clipped by 1 base and J by 5 bases, with 8 bases between them. The germline CDR1 and CDR2 sequences are MDHEN and SYDVKM. The CDR3 DNA follows: TGTGCCAGCAGTTTATCCATCGGGACCGGGGAGCTGTTTTTT. It specifies CASSLSIGTGELFF.

This clone occurred once. Its ends do not fully match the called genes, so a read error is possible. The chain links TRBV6-5 to TRBJ2-1, with D perhaps TRBD2 (5 bases). This CDR3 is built from 16 residues. Germline values: CDR1 MNHEY, CDR2 SVGAGI. CDR3 sequence (DNA): TGTGTCAGCAGTTACTCGTCGGGGAAAACCTACAATGAGCAGTTCTTC. Residues: CVSSYSSGKTYNEQFF.

The genes are TRBV7-6 and TRBJ1-4, with D maybe TRBD1 (5 bases). There are 14 residues in the CDR3. In germline, CDR1 is SGHVS, CDR2 FNYEAQ. V lost 11 bases to trimming and J lost 6 bases, with 19 bases between them. CDR3 residues: CASALTRDYEKLFF. Here the CDR3 DNA reads TGTGCCTCAGCACTGACACGGGACTATGAAAAACTGTTTTTT.

The rearrangement uses TRBV18 and TRBJ1-1; 7 bases are shared with TRBD1. The V and J ends lost 5 bases and 3 bases, in that order; junction bases with no gene match: 3. Germline V lookup: CDR1 KGHSH, CDR2 LQKENI. The CDR3 is 13 residues long. The CDR3 region has the DNA TGTGCCAGCTCAAACGACAGGGACACTGAAGCTTTCTTT. Its protein product is CASSNDRDTEAFF.

This clone was recorded once. The rearrangement joins TRBV2 to TRBJ1-2; no definite D call. The germline gives CDR1 SNHLY, CDR2 FYNNEI. The CDR3 extends over 11 amino acids. V was pared by 7 bases and J by 8 bases, with 11 bases between. The CDR3 here is CASTGSGGYTF. CDR3 nucleotides: TGTGCCAGCACGGGTAGCGGAGGCTACACCTTC. The complete variable domain, with remaining parts taken from reference TRBV2 and TRBJ1-2, reads EPEVTQTPSHQVTQMGQEVILRCVPISNHLYFYWYRQILGQKVEFLVSFYNNEISEKSEIFDDQFSVERPDGSNFTLKIRSTKLEDSAMYFCASTGSGGYTFGSGTRLTVV.

In this sample, this clone turned up a few times. The J gene is TRBJ2-7, the V gene TRBV7-9, with 9 bases identical to TRBD1. V was pared by 7 bases and J by 4 bases, with 5 bases of the junction left unmatched. The CDR3 contains 13 residues. CDR1 and CDR2 from the germline V gene are SEHNR and FQNEAQ (reference sequence). The DNA for the CDR3 is TGTGCCAGCACCGGGACAGGGCCGTACGAGCAGTACTTC. As protein: CASTGTGPYEQYF.

This chain connects TRBV28 to TRBJ2-7; 10 bases map to TRBD2. Germline V gene data show CDR1 as MDHEN and CDR2 as SYDVKM. The CDR3 runs to 14 residues. V lost 3 bases and J lost 2; bases outside the gene matches: 1. CDR3 residues: CASSFSGRPYEQYF. In DNA, the CDR3 is TGTGCCAGCAGTTTTAGCGGGAGGCCCTACGAGCAGTACTTC.